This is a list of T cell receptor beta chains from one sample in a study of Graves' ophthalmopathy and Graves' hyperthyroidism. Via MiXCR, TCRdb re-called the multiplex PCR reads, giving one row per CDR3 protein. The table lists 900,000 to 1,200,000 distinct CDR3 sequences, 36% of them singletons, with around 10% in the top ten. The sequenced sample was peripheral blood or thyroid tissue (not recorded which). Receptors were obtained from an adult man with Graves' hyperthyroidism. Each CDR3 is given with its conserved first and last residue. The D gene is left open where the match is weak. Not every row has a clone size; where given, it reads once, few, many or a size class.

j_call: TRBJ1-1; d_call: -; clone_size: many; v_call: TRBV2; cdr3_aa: CASSDPGGAGTEAFF; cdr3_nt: TGTGCCAGCAGTGATCCTGGGGGCGCGGGCACTGAAGCTTTCTTT
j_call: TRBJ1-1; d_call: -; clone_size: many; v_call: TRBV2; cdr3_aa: CASSPRGGSHTEAFF; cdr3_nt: TGTGCCAGCAGTCCACGGGGGGGTTCGCACACTGAAGCTTTCTTT
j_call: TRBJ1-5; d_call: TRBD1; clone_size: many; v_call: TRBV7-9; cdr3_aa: CASSGDREVEQPQHF; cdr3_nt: TGTGCCAGCAGCGGGGACAGGGAAGTCGAGCAGCCCCAGCATTTT
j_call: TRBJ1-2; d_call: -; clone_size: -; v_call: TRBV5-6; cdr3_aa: CASSFVAYGYTF; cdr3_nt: TGTGCCAGCAGCTTTGTAGCTTATGGCTACACCTTC
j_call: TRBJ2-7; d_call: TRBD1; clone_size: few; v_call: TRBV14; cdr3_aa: CASSQGQYSEQYF; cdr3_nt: TGTGCCAGCAGCCAGGGACAGTACAGCGAGCAGTACTTC
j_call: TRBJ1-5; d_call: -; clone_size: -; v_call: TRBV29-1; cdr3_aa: CSAESPRGF; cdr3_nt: TGCAGCGCAGAAAGCCCCCGGGGGTTT
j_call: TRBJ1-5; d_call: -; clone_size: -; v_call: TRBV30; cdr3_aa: CAWSYSNQPQHF; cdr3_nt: TGTGCCTGGAGTTACAGCAATCAGCCCCAGCATTTT
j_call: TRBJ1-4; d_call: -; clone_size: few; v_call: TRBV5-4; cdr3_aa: CASSPDRRNEKLFF; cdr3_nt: TGTGCCAGCAGCCCGGACAGAAGAAATGAAAAACTGTTTTTT
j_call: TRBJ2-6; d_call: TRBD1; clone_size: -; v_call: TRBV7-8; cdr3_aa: CASTGTGAYVLTF; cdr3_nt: TGTGCCAGTACCGGGACAGGGGCCTACGTCCTGACTTTC
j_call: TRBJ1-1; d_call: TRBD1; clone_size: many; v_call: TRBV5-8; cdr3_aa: CASSPDRGKNTEAFF; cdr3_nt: TGTGCCAGCAGCCCAGACAGGGGCAAGAACACTGAAGCTTTCTTT